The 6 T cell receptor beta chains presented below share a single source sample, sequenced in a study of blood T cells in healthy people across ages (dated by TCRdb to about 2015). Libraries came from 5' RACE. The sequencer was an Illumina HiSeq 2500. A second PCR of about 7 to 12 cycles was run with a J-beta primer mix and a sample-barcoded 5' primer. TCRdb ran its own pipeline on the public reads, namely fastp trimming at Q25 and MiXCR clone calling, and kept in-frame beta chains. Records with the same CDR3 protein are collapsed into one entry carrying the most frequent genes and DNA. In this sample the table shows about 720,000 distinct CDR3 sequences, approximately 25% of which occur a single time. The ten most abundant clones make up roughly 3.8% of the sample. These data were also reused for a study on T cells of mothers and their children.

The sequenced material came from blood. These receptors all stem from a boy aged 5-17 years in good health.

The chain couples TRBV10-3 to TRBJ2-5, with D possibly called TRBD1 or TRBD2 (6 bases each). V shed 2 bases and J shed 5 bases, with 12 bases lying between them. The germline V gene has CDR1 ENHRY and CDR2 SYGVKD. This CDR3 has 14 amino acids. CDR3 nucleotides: TGTGCCATCAGTGAGGGGGGGCTAGGCGAGACCCAGTACTTC. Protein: CAISEGGLGETQYF.

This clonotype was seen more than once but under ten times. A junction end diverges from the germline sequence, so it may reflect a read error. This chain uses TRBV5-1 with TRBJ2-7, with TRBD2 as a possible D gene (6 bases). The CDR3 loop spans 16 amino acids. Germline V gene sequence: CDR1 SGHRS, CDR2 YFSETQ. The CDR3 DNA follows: TGCGCCAGCAGCTTGGGGCGACCGGGACTGAGTTACGAGCAATACTTC. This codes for CASSLGRPGLSYEQYF.

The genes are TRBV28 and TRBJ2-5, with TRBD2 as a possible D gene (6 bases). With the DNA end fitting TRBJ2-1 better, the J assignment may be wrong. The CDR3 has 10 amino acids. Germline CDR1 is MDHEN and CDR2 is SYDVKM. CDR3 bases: TGTGCCAGCGGGGGGAATGAGCAGTTCTTC. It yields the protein CASGGNEQFF.

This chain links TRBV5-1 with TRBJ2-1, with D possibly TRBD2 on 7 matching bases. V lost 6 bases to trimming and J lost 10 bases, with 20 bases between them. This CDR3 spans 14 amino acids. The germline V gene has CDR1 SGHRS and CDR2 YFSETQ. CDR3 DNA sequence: TGCGCCAGCAAGCGGGACACCGCTCTCTGGGAGCAGTTCTTC. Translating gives CASKRDTALWEQFF. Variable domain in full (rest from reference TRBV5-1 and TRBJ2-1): KAGVTQTPRYLIKTRGQQVTLSCSPISGHRSVSWYQQTPGQGLQFLFEYFSETQRNKGNFPGRFSGRQFSNSRSEMNVSTLELGDSALYLCASKRDTALWEQFFGPGTRLTVL.

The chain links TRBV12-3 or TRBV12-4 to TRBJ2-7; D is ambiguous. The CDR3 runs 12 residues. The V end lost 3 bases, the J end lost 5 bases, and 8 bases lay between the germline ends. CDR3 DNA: TGTGCCAGCAGTTTTGTGGTGAACGAGCAGTACTTC. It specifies CASSFVVNEQYF.

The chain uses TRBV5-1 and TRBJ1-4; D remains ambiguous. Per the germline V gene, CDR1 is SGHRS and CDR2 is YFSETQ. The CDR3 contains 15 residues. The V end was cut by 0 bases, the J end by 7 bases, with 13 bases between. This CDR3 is CASSLASARGEKLFF. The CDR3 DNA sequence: TGCGCCAGCAGCTTGGCTTCCGCTCGGGGTGAAAAACTGTTTTTT.